This is a list of T cell receptor beta chains from one sample in a study of blood T cells in healthy people across ages. In TCRdb, the 5' RACE reads were re-called with MiXCR into one record per CDR3 protein. The sample lists 700,000 to 850,000 distinct CDR3 sequences; under 40% were seen once. Sequenced input: blood. The receptors here all came from a man between 18 and 35 years old in good health. Both conserved end residues are part of each CDR3. The order of the fields is J gene, clone size, D gene, V gene, CDR3 protein, CDR3 DNA. The D gene is left open where the match is weak. Some rows mark clone size as missing; the rest say once, few, many or name a class of expanded clone.

>TRBJ2-5|few|TRBD1|TRBV12-3/TRBV12-4
CASSLDRGLRGETQYF
TGTGCCAGCAGCCTGGACAGGGGGCTAAGGGGGGAGACCCAGTACTTC
>TRBJ2-1|few|TRBD2|TRBV7-9
CASSPLGLARDEQFF
TGTGCCAGCAGCCCACTAGGACTAGCACGCGATGAGCAGTTCTTC
>TRBJ1-6|.|.|TRBV12-3/TRBV12-4
CASSVRGLGAPLHF
TGTGCCAGCAGTGTAAGAGGGTTAGGGGCACCCCTCCACTTT
>TRBJ2-2|.|TRBD2|TRBV5-1
CASSLSGGASTGELFF
TGCGCCAGCAGCCTTAGCGGGGGGGCGAGCACCGGGGAGCTGTTTTTT
>TRBJ2-1|few|TRBD1|TRBV5-1
CASSAGQGPHNEQFF
TGCGCCAGCAGCGCGGGACAGGGACCCCACAATGAGCAGTTCTTC
>TRBJ1-2|.|.|TRBV19
CASRTDLGGYTF
TGTGCCAGTCGGACGGACCTCGGGGGCTACACCTTC
>TRBJ1-2|.|.|TRBV7-9
CASSQDYRVDYGYTF
TGTGCCAGCAGCCAAGACTACAGGGTTGACTATGGCTACACCTTC
>TRBJ2-5|.|TRBD1|TRBV5-4
CSSSLGQGEETQYF
TGTTCCAGCAGCTTAGGGCAGGGGGAAGAGACCCAGTACTTC
>TRBJ2-3|.|.|TRBV7-2
CASSPQWGDTQYF
TGTGCCAGCAGCCCACAATGGGGAGATACGCAGTATTTT
>TRBJ2-5|.|TRBD2|TRBV29-1
CSVLSAGGRETQYF
TGCAGCGTTCTGTCAGCGGGGGGTAGAGAGACCCAGTACTTC
>TRBJ2-5|.|TRBD1|TRBV7-2
CASSYINRGEQETQYF
TGTGCCAGCAGCTACATAAACAGGGGCGAGCAAGAGACCCAGTACTTC
>TRBJ2-1|many|.|TRBV7-2
CASSRTRVPGNYNEQFF
TGTGCCAGCAGCCGAACCAGGGTGCCGGGGAACTACAATGAGCAGTTCTTC
>TRBJ1-2|few|.|TRBV7-2
CASSLESSYYGYTF
TGTGCCAGCAGCTTAGAGTCCAGCTACTATGGCTACACCTTC
>TRBJ2-2|.|TRBD1|TRBV20-1
CSAGRTGGGELFF
TGCAGTGCTGGAAGGACAGGGGGCGGGGAGCTGTTTTTT
>TRBJ2-5|many|.|TRBV9
CASSVGVQYQETQYF
TGTGCCAGCAGCGTTGGTGTGCAGTACCAAGAGACCCAGTACTTC
>TRBJ1-1|.|.|TRBV20-1
CSAPHKTGNTEAFF
TGCAGTGCTCCCCACAAGACAGGGAACACTGAAGCTTTCTTT
>TRBJ2-1|.|.|TRBV9
CASSPRSDKTNEQFF
TGTGCCAGCAGCCCGCGCTCCGACAAGACCAATGAGCAGTTCTTC
>TRBJ2-1|.|TRBD2|TRBV2
CASSEEASGISNEQFF
TGTGCCAGCAGTGAAGAAGCTAGCGGGATTAGCAATGAGCAGTTCTTC
>TRBJ2-4|few|TRBD2|TRBV7-9
CASSSAGGEIDIQYF
TGTGCCAGCAGCTCCGCGGGAGGTGAGATTGACATTCAGTACTTC
>TRBJ2-5|.|TRBD2|TRBV29-1
CSVPGLALKETQYF
TGCAGCGTTCCGGGACTAGCCCTTAAAGAGACCCAGTACTTC
>TRBJ2-7|few|.|TRBV30
CAWSPGSEGEQYF
TGTGCCTGGAGTCCAGGGTCCGAGGGAGAGCAGTACTTC
>TRBJ2-3|.|.|TRBV30
CAWSVSTDTQYF
TGTGCCTGGAGTGTGAGCACAGATACGCAGTATTTT
>TRBJ1-1|.|.|TRBV4-3
CASSQGVTSNTEAFF
TGCGCCAGCAGCCAAGGAGTTACATCGAACACTGAAGCTTTCTTT
>TRBJ1-1|.|.|TRBV10-3
CAISERNTMNTEAFF
TGTGCCATCAGTGAGCGGAATACCATGAACACTGAAGCTTTCTTT
>TRBJ1-5|.|TRBD1|TRBV7-2
CASSGDRLNQPQHF
TGTGCCAGCAGCGGGGACAGACTGAATCAGCCCCAGCATTTT
>TRBJ2-3|.|.|TRBV7-2
CASSLAATTSTDTQYF
TGTGCCAGCAGCTTAGCGGCCACGACTAGCACAGATACGCAGTATTTT
>TRBJ1-2|once|TRBD1|TRBV4-3
CASSQDRQGVGYTF
TGCGCCAGCAGCCAAGACCGACAGGGAGTTGGCTACACCTTC
>TRBJ2-5|.|.|TRBV6-6
CASSYVAGKYNEQYF
TGTGCCAGCAGTTACGTGGCAGGAAAATACAATGAGCAGTACTTC
>TRBJ2-7|.|TRBD2|TRBV12-3/TRBV12-4
CASGEGAYEQYF
TGTGCCAGCGGGGAGGGAGCATACGAGCAGTACTTC
>TRBJ1-2|.|TRBD1|TRBV18
CASSPRDRGPYGYTF
TGTGCCAGCTCACCTCGGGACAGGGGTCCCTATGGCTACACCTTC
>TRBJ2-1|many|TRBD2|TRBV6-2/TRBV6-3
CASTLAGGLDEQFF
TGTGCCAGCACCTTAGCGGGGGGGCTTGATGAGCAGTTCTTC
>TRBJ2-1|few|TRBD2|TRBV9
CASSVNSGNEQFF
TGTGCCAGCAGCGTCAATAGCGGGAATGAGCAGTTCTTC
>TRBJ1-2|.|.|TRBV25-1
CASSEHVRAGPYGYTF
TGTGCCAGCAGTGAGCACGTCCGGGCAGGGCCCTATGGCTACACCTTC
>TRBJ2-2|.|TRBD1|TRBV6-2/TRBV6-3
CASNPEGQGWITGELFF
TGTGCCAGCAACCCCGAGGGACAGGGTTGGATCACCGGGGAGCTGTTTTTT
>TRBJ2-7|few|TRBD1|TRBV6-5
CASSRDRVEQYF
TGTGCCAGCAGCCGTGACAGGGTCGAGCAGTACTTC
>TRBJ2-4|.|TRBD2|TRBV6-6
CASIRAGGENIQYF
TGTGCCAGCATCCGGGCGGGAGGAGAAAACATTCAGTACTTC
>TRBJ2-7|few|.|TRBV6-2/TRBV6-3
CASSWSRSSYEQYF
TGTGCCAGCAGTTGGAGCCGAAGCTCCTACGAGCAGTACTTC
>TRBJ2-7|.|TRBD2|TRBV7-9
CASSLPGLVGSEQYF
TGTGCCAGCAGCTTACCCGGACTAGTAGGCAGTGAGCAGTACTTC
>TRBJ1-5|many|.|TRBV6-1
CASSADSNQPQHF
TGTGCCAGCAGTGCGGATAGCAATCAGCCCCAGCATTTT
>TRBJ1-2|.|.|TRBV14
CASILGDTPNYGYTF
TGTGCCAGCATTCTGGGGGACACACCTAACTATGGCTACACCTTC